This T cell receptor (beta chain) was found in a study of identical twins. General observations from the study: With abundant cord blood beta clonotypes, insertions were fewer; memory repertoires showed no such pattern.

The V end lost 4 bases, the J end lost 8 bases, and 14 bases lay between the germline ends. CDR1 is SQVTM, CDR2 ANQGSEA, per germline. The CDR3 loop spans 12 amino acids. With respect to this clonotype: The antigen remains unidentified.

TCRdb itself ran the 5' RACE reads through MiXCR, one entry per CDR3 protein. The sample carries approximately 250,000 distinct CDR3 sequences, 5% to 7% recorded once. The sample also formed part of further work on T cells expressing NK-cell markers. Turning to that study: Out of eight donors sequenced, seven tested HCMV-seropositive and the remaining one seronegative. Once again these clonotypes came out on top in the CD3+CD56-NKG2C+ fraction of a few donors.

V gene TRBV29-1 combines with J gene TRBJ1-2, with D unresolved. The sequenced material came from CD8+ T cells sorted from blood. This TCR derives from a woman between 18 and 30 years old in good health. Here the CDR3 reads CSVADNGVGYTF. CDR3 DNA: TGCAGCGTTGCCGATAATGGCGTAGGCTACACCTTC.